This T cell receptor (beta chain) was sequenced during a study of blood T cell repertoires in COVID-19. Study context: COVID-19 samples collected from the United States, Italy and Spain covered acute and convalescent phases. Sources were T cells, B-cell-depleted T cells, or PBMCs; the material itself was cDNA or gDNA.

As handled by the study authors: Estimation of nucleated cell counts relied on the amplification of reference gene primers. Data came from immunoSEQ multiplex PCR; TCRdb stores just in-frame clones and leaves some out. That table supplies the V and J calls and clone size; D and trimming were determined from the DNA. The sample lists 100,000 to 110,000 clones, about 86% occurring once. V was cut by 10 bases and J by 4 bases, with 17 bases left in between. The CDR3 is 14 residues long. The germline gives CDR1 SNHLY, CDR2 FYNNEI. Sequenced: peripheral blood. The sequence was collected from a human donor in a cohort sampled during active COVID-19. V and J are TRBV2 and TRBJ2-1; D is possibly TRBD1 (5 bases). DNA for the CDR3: TGTGCCAATTCGTTCGGACACCCTTACAATGAGCAGTTCTTC. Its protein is CANSFGHPYNEQFF.